A single sample is the source of the 3 T cell receptor beta chains below, sequenced in a study of molecular identifiers for immune sequencing clone quantification. TCRdb used MiXCR to reprocess the PCR reads, holding one entry per CDR3 protein. The sample lists 400,000 to 600,000 distinct CDR3 sequences, about 26% occurring once. The sequenced material came from naive CD8+ T cells from blood, with Jurkat cell RNA spiked in. Subset: FACS-sorted CD8+CD4-CCR7+CD45RA+ naive T cells. Source of these receptors: a human donor in good health. Some libraries in this study had Jurkat cell RNA spiked in.

This clonotype was recorded many times. This chain connects TRBV7-9 to TRBJ1-1; D is unresolved. CDR1 SEHNR and CDR2 FQNEAQ come from the germline V gene (reference sequence). Trimming took off 4 bases at V and 6 bases at J, with 6 bases between the two ends. This CDR3 is built from 11 residues. The CDR3 DNA follows: TGTGCCAGCAGCTCCAACCCTGAAGCTTTCTTT. It specifies CASSSNPEAFF.

This clonotype was recorded a few times. The chain recombines TRBV30 with TRBJ2-3, with D hard to call. The V gene's germline CDR1 is GTSNPN and CDR2 SVGIG (reference sequence). The CDR3 contains 13 residues. V shed 0 bases and J shed 4 bases, with 8 bases lying between them. The CDR3 sequence: CAWSVFGADTQYF. CDR3 DNA: TGTGCCTGGAGTGTATTTGGGGCAGATACGCAGTATTTT.

A note on this clonotype: At one of its ends the junction is not consistent with the germline gene, which may arise from a read error. The CDR3, as DNA: TGTGTCAGCAGTTTAACCCACGGCGCAGTTCAGCCCCAGCATTTT. This translates into CVSSLTHGAVQPQHF. The chain recombines TRBV28 with TRBJ1-5, with unresolved D. CDR1 MDHEN and CDR2 SYDVKM come from the germline V gene. This CDR3 contains 15 residues.